The 22 T cell receptor beta chains reported below all come from one sample, sequenced in a study of T cell responses to AZD1222 COVID-19 vaccine. Sequencing used immunoSEQ multiplex PCR; TCRdb keeps in-frame clones, though not all of them. The data hold 100,000 to 150,000 clones, with roughly 88% observed a single time. The sample was peripheral blood, taken on day 0 of AZD1222 vaccination. The receptors derive from an adult in good health.

The chain joins TRBV11-2 to TRBJ2-7; D could derive from TRBD1 or TRBD2 (5 bases each). Between the trimmed V and J ends, which lost 11 bases and 5 bases, there was a span of 16 bases. This CDR3 region has 12 residues. CDR1 is SGHAT and CDR2 is FQNNGV in the germline V gene. CDR3 residues: CAAGSGVNEQYF. The CDR3 coding sequence is TGTGCCGCAGGGTCCGGGGTCAACGAGCAGTACTTC.

The chain has TRBV7-8 and TRBJ2-7; 9 bases line up with TRBD1. The V and J ends lost 5 bases and 3 bases, in that order; junction bases with no gene match: 11. The CDR3 is 16 amino acids. Germline loops: CDR1 SGHVS, CDR2 FQNEAQ. Here the CDR3 reads CASSTPGTGKSYEQYF. The CDR3 coding sequence is TGTGCCAGCAGCACCCCCGGGACAGGGAAAAGCTACGAGCAGTACTTC.

This chain connects TRBV18 to TRBJ1-1; D is perhaps TRBD1 (5 bases). With 4 bases removed from V and 1 base from J, the gap between germline ends came to 13 bases. This CDR3 has 15 residues. From germline, CDR1 is KGHSH and CDR2 LQKENI. The CDR3 sequence is CASSQTDGGNTEAFF. The CDR3 nucleotides read TGTGCCAGCTCACAAACTGACGGGGGGAACACTGAAGCTTTCTTT.

The chain carries TRBV7-2 and TRBJ1-2; 8 positions agree with TRBD1. J was trimmed by 4 bases and V by 1 base; bases with no gene match: 2. The germline V gene encodes CDR1 SGHTA and CDR2 FQGNSA. CDR3 size: 14 residues. The CDR3 DNA reads TGTGCCAGCAGCTTAGGTACAGGGGGCTATGGCTACACCTTC. Its protein is CASSLGTGGYGYTF.

J is TRBJ2-7 and V is TRBV27; a weak D match, TRBD1 (5 bases). With 6 bases removed from V and 0 bases from J, the gap between germline ends came to 24 bases. This CDR3 contains 18 residues. Germline CDR1 reads MNHEY; CDR2 reads SMNVEV (reference sequence). The CDR3 DNA reads as TGTGCCAGCAGCCGATTCGGAAGTAGGGGCCGGAGCTCCTACGAGCAGTACTTC. Translating it yields CASSRFGSRGRSSYEQYF.

The V gene is TRBV10-1, the J gene TRBJ1-1, with TRBD1 identical over 8 bases. Germline V gene data show CDR1 as WNHNN and CDR2 as SYGVQD (reference sequence). The CDR3 is 14 amino acids. V lost 5 bases and J lost 5; bases outside the gene matches: 7. DNA for the CDR3: TGCGCCAGCAGTCAAAGACAGGGGAGGACTGAAGCTTTCTTT. This translates into CASSQRQGRTEAFF.

The rearrangement links TRBV7-9 to TRBJ2-1, with 10 positions matching TRBD2. Looked up from germline, CDR1 is SEHNR and CDR2 is FQNEAQ (reference sequence). J gave up 9 bases and V 7 bases, and 9 bases lay outside the gene matches. The CDR3 has 14 residues. Here the CDR3 reads CASTGQREGGEQFF. In DNA, the CDR3 is TGTGCCAGCACAGGGCAGCGGGAGGGCGGTGAGCAGTTCTTC.

This clone showed up just once. The DNA of the CDR3 is TGTGCCAGCAGCTCACGCCCGGGCACCATATATTTT. Translated: CASSSRPGTIYF. This chain uses TRBV9 with TRBJ1-3; D remains ambiguous. The CDR3 totals 12 residues. Trimming cost V 4 bases and J 9 bases, with 11 bases left between them. CDR1 and CDR2 (germline): SGDLS, YYNGEE.

For the CDR3, the DNA is TGTGCCAGCAGCCTTTCCTCGCAGCCCCAGCATTTT. Encoded protein: CASSLSSQPQHF. This rearrangement joins TRBV7-9 to TRBJ1-5; D not certain. The germline V gene encodes CDR1 SEHNR and CDR2 FQNEAQ (reference sequence). V shed 5 bases and J shed 7 bases, with 9 bases lying between them. CDR3 length: 12 amino acids.

The chain uses TRBV5-1 and TRBJ1-1; D is ambiguous. There are 14 residues in the CDR3. V lost 1 base and J lost 4, with 11 bases in between. Germline values: CDR1 SGHRS, CDR2 YFSETQ. CDR3 amino acids: CASSLYGGVTEAFF. CDR3 coding DNA: TGCGCCAGCAGCTTGTATGGTGGTGTCACTGAAGCTTTCTTT.

V is TRBV11-3 and J is TRBJ2-3; a possible D gene is TRBD1 (6 bases). V lost 2 bases and J 0 bases, leaving 12 bases between the germline ends. Germline CDR1 SGHNT, CDR2 YENEEA. This CDR3 contains 16 residues. The CDR3 DNA sequence: TGTGCCAGCAGCTTACGTGGACAGCATAGCACAGATACGCAGTATTTT. Its translation: CASSLRGQHSTDTQYF. Complete variable domain (other parts from reference TRBV11-3 and TRBJ2-3): EAGVVQSPRYKIIEKKQPVAFWCNPISGHNTLYWYLQNLGQGPELLIRYENEEAVDDSQLPKDRFSAERLKGVDSTLKIQPAELGDSAVYLCASSLRGQHSTDTQYFGPGTRLTVL.

The chain has TRBV6-1 and TRBJ2-3; 10 positions match TRBD2. This CDR3 contains 15 residues. CDR1 and CDR2 (germline): MNHNS, SASEGT. V lost 1 base to trimming and J lost 4 bases; unmatched junction nucleotides: 2. CDR3 residues: CASSEERGGPDTQYF. In DNA form, the CDR3 reads TGTGCCAGCAGTGAAGAGCGGGGGGGCCCAGATACGCAGTATTTT.

This clone was found once. J is TRBJ2-7 and V is TRBV27; a weak D match, TRBD2 (5 bases). Trimming stripped 6 bases from V and 5 bases from J, with 17 bases between. There are 14 residues in the CDR3. Germline V gene data show CDR1 as MNHEY and CDR2 as SMNVEV (reference sequence). The CDR3 DNA follows: TGTGCCAGCAGCCTTGGACTCCCTCGGGACGAGCAGTACTTC. It codes for CASSLGLPRDEQYF.

The chain is built from TRBV5-1 and TRBJ2-7; the match to TRBD1 covers 9 bases. This CDR3 has 14 amino acids. CDR1 SGHRS and CDR2 YFSETQ come from the germline V gene. The ends lost 4 bases at V and 6 bases at J; junction bases unmatched: 8. CDR3 sequence reads: CASSGGGQGREQYF. CDR3 nucleotide sequence: TGCGCCAGCAGCGGTGGGGGACAGGGCCGCGAGCAGTACTTC.

The rearrangement joins TRBV9 to TRBJ2-1; possibly TRBD1 for D (5 bases). The CDR3 runs 15 residues. Germline CDR1 and CDR2: SGDLS and YYNGEE. Trimming left V 3 bases short and J 4 bases short, with 14 bases between. CDR3 loop: CASSATDSQYNEQFF. DNA for the CDR3: TGTGCCAGCAGCGCAACCGACAGCCAATACAATGAGCAGTTCTTC.

The chain links TRBV5-1 to TRBJ2-6; 9 bases agree with TRBD1. The CDR3 has 16 residues. The germline V gene has CDR1 SGHRS and CDR2 YFSETQ. Trimming removed 3 bases from V and 2 bases from J; junction bases left unmatched: 3. CDR3 sequence reads: CASSSTGGTGANVLTF. In nucleotides, the CDR3 is TGCGCCAGCAGCTCGACAGGGGGTACTGGGGCCAACGTCCTGACTTTC.

This chain uses TRBV5-1 with TRBJ1-2; the match to TRBD1 covers 9 bases. This CDR3 is built from 15 residues. The V and J ends lost 3 bases and 4 bases, in that order; junction bases with no gene match: 7. The V gene's germline CDR1 is SGHRS and CDR2 YFSETQ. Here the CDR3 reads CASSYLTGGPYGYTF. CDR3 nucleotide sequence: TGCGCCAGCAGCTACTTAACAGGGGGCCCCTATGGCTACACCTTC.

The rearrangement links TRBV7-9 to TRBJ2-7, with 8 bases matching TRBD2. Germline V gene sequence: CDR1 SEHNR, CDR2 FQNEAQ (reference sequence). The CDR3 consists of 14 residues. The ends lost 2 bases at V and 6 bases at J; junction bases unmatched: 6. Written as DNA, the CDR3 is TGTGCCAGCAGCTTATCGGGGGGGCACCGCGAGCAGTACTTC. This gives the protein CASSLSGGHREQYF.

The J gene is TRBJ2-5, the V gene TRBV27; D call uncertain. The CDR3 loop spans 13 amino acids. Trimming removed 0 bases at V and 5 bases at J, with 7 bases between. Germline V CDR1 and CDR2: MNHEY, SMNVEV (reference sequence). The CDR3 nucleotides read TGTGCCAGCAGTTTATCTGCTGGGGAGACCCAGTACTTC. Translating it yields CASSLSAGETQYF.

This rearrangement joins TRBV5-4 to TRBJ1-4; D might be TRBD1 (6 bases). Per the germline V gene, CDR1 is SGHNT and CDR2 is YYREEE (reference sequence). This CDR3 has 14 residues. The V gene lost 3 bases and the J gene lost 5 bases, with 11 bases spanning the gap. In nucleotides, the CDR3 is TGTGCCAGCAGCTACCGGGACACCAATGAAAAACTGTTTTTT. Translating gives CASSYRDTNEKLFF.

This clone was recorded only once. V gene TRBV4-1 combines with J gene TRBJ1-3; a possible D gene is TRBD1 (6 bases). This CDR3 spans 16 amino acids. The germline V and J ends were trimmed by 3 bases and 2 bases, with 14 bases remaining between them. Germline V gene sequence: CDR1 MGHRA, CDR2 YSYEKL. The CDR3 nucleotides are TGCGCCAGCAGCCAGAGGGCCCAGGGGACTGGAAACACCATATATTTT. Its translation: CASSQRAQGTGNTIYF.

V gene TRBV7-9 combines with J gene TRBJ1-3; 10 positions agree with TRBD1. V shed 2 bases and J 3 bases; nucleotides not matched to a gene: 10. CDR1 is SEHNR and CDR2 is FQNEAQ in the germline V gene (reference sequence). This CDR3 is built from 18 residues. CDR3 nucleotides: TGTGCCAGCAGCTTATCGACAGGGGGCCGCATTCTTGGAAACACCATATATTTT. Translating gives CASSLSTGGRILGNTIYF.